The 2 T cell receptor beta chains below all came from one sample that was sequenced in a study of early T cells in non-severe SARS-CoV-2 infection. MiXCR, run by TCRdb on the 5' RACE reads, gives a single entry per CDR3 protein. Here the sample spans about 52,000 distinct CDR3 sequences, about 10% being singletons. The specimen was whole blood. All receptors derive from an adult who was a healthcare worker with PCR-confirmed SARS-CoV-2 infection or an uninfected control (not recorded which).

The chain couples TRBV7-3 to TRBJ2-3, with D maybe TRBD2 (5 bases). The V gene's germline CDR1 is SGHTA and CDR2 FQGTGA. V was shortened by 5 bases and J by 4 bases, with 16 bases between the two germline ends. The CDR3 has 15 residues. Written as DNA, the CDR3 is TGTGCCAGCAGCCGAAGCGGTGGGTTAGCAGATACGCAGTATTTT. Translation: CASSRSGGLADTQYF. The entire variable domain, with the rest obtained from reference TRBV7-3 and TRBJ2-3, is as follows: GAGVSQTPSNKVTEKGKYVELRCDPISGHTALYWYRQSLGQGPEFLIYFQGTGAADDSGLPNDRFFAVRPEGSVSTLKIQRTERGDSAVYLCASSRSGGLADTQYFGPGTRLTVL.

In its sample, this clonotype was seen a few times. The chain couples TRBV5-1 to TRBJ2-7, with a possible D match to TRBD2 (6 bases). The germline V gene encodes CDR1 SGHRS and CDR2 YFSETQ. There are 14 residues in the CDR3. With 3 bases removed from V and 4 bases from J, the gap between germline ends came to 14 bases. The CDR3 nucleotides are TGCGCCAGCAGCTACGACAGCGCGGGGTACGAGCAGTACTTC. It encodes CASSYDSAGYEQYF.